The 16 T cell receptor beta chains below all came from one sample that was sequenced in a study of response to subunit inactivated influenza vaccine. TCRdb passed the RT-PCR reads through MiXCR, listing each CDR3 protein once. Of more than 400,000 distinct CDR3 sequences in the sample, less than 7.5% were seen once. The sample here was PBMCs from blood, taken about 24 months after vaccination. These receptors were taken from a man aged 50 to 75 who received an inactivated influenza vaccine.

This clonotype appeared a few times. The chain carries TRBV24-1 and TRBJ2-5; 9 bases agree with TRBD1. Germline trimming cut 4 bases from V and 3 bases from J; bases unmatched to any gene: 5. CDR3 size: 15 residues. Germline V gene data show CDR1 as KGHDR and CDR2 as SFDVKD. CDR3: CATSEVGTGKETQYF. As DNA, the CDR3 is TGTGCCACCAGTGAAGTTGGGACAGGGAAAGAGACCCAGTACTTC.

This clonotype was picked up many times. The J gene is TRBJ2-7, the V gene TRBV28, with 7 positions matching TRBD2. Germline-derived CDR1 and CDR2 are MDHEN and SYDVKM. The CDR3 is 16 residues long. V was pared by 4 bases and J by 0 bases, with 9 bases of the junction left unmatched. The CDR3 spells CASSSLRGVSSYEQYF. The CDR3 DNA sequence: TGTGCCAGCAGTTCCCTTCGGGGGGTTAGCTCCTACGAGCAGTACTTC.

The rearrangement links TRBV5-5 to TRBJ1-2, with D uncertain. Germline V gene data show CDR1 as SGHKS and CDR2 as YYEKEE (reference sequence). This CDR3 contains 12 residues. Trimming stripped 3 bases from V and 7 bases from J, with 10 bases between. CDR3 amino acids: CASSYDQVGYTF. CDR3 in DNA: TGTGCCAGCAGCTATGATCAAGTTGGCTACACCTTC.

This clonotype was counted ten times or more. The chain couples TRBV5-1 to TRBJ1-4; D remains unclear. The ends were cut back, 2 bases at V and 8 bases at J, with 16 bases in the middle. This CDR3 has 15 residues. Germline V gene lookup returns CDR1 SGHRS and CDR2 YFSETQ. This CDR3 reads CASSFGRGPAEKLFF. The CDR3 DNA sequence: TGCGCCAGCAGCTTTGGACGCGGGCCGGCCGAAAAACTGTTTTTT.

This clonotype occurred once. The rearrangement joins TRBV7-2 to TRBJ2-7; D is uncertain. V was pared by 5 bases and J by 0 bases, with 20 bases between. Germline V gene lookup returns CDR1 SGHTA and CDR2 FQGNSA. The CDR3 has 17 residues. CDR3 protein: CASSPQKWGSPSYEQYF. The CDR3, as DNA: TGTGCCAGCAGCCCGCAGAAATGGGGTTCTCCCTCCTACGAGCAGTACTTC.

This clonotype was seen a handful of times. The chain has TRBV5-6 and TRBJ1-1, with D possibly matching TRBD1 (6 bases). The germline V gene encodes CDR1 SGHDT and CDR2 YYEEEE. This CDR3 contains 13 residues. Trimming shortened V by 0 bases and J by 11 bases, and 14 bases separated the two germline ends. This chain's CDR3 is CASSLVGTGNAFF. CDR3 bases: TGTGCCAGCAGCTTGGTGGGAACAGGGAACGCTTTCTTT.

J is TRBJ1-6 and V is TRBV20-1; no definite D call. The CDR3 has 13 residues. Trimming took off 0 bases at V and 14 bases at J, with 14 bases between the two ends. CDR1 is DFQATT, CDR2 SNEGSKA, per germline (reference sequence). CDR3 sequence (DNA): TGCAGTGCTAGAGACCCCCCAGTTTTGACCCTCCACTTT. Translated: CSARDPPVLTLHF.

The V gene is TRBV7-2, the J gene TRBJ2-1; D gene uncertain. V was shortened by 3 bases and J by 12 bases, with 15 bases between the two germline ends. Germline CDR1 reads SGHTA; CDR2 reads FQGNSA. The CDR3 contains 13 residues. CDR3 coding DNA: TGTGCCAGCAGCTTTGGGTCCCAGCCAAGGCAGTTCTTC. This sequence encodes CASSFGSQPRQFF.

This clonotype was observed a few times. The rearrangement uses TRBV6-1 and TRBJ1-2; no firm D call. Germline V CDR1 and CDR2: MNHNS, SASEGT. The CDR3 runs 15 residues. The V end lost 5 bases, the J end lost 2 bases, and 15 bases lay between the germline ends. In DNA, the CDR3 is TGTGCCAGCAGTCAAATGGGTGTTTTAAACTATGGCTACACCTTC. This codes for CASSQMGVLNYGYTF.

This clonotype has a handful of counts. The V call is TRBV15, the J call TRBJ2-1; D might be TRBD2 (6 bases). The CDR3 sequence is 14 residues long. Looked up from germline, CDR1 is LNHNV and CDR2 is YYDKDF (reference sequence). V lost 0 bases and J 7 bases, leaving 10 bases between the germline ends. CDR3 sequence reads: CATSRDPGRNEQFF. CDR3 DNA: TGTGCCACCAGCAGAGACCCGGGGAGGAATGAGCAGTTCTTC.

This clonotype was found a few times. The V call is TRBV3-1, the J call TRBJ2-1, with D tentatively TRBD2 (5 bases). CDR1 and CDR2 (germline): LGHDT, YNNKEL (reference sequence). V gave up 5 bases and J gave up 6 bases, with 11 bases separating them. The CDR3 consists of 13 residues. The DNA of the CDR3 is TGTGCCAGCAGCTATGGGAGAGGCAATGAGCAGTTCTTC. It is translated as CASSYGRGNEQFF.

This clonotype was found many times. The CDR3 loop reads CASSATGGNSPLHF. The CDR3 DNA sequence: TGTGCCAGCAGCGCGACAGGGGGGAATTCACCCCTCCACTTT. The V and J genes are TRBV13 and TRBJ1-6, with TRBD1 matching over 9 bases. The V segment lost 5 bases and the J segment 7 bases; nucleotides outside the gene matches: 3. The germline V gene has CDR1 PRHDT and CDR2 FYEKMQ (reference sequence). The CDR3 has 14 residues.

There are a few counts of this clonotype. The genes are TRBV2 and TRBJ2-1, with no clear D. Per the germline V gene, CDR1 is SNHLY and CDR2 is FYNNEI. V was trimmed by 10 bases and J by 1 base, leaving 11 bases between them. The CDR3 runs to 13 residues. The CDR3 protein is CATTKDSYNEQFF. CDR3 nucleotides: TGTGCCACCACAAAGGATTCCTACAATGAGCAGTTCTTC.

The chain couples TRBV12-3 or TRBV12-4 to TRBJ1-5; possibly TRBD1 for D (6 bases). The CDR3 contains 13 residues. Trimming took 7 bases from V and 6 from J, leaving 13 bases between them. The CDR3 region has the DNA TGTGCCAGCACCCGAGGGGGATTTCAGCCCCAGCATTTT. Translated: CASTRGGFQPQHF.

This clonotype was seen a few times. The chain uses TRBV7-9 and TRBJ1-2; D not resolved. The CDR3 is 14 residues long. V was cut by 2 bases and J by 1 base, with 8 bases left in between. Germline V CDR1 and CDR2: SEHNR, FQNEAQ (reference sequence). CDR3 amino acids: CASSLSSVNYGYTF. As DNA, the CDR3 is TGTGCCAGCAGCTTAAGTTCTGTTAACTATGGCTACACCTTC.

Ten or more counts support this clonotype. The J gene is TRBJ1-1, the V gene TRBV12-3 or TRBV12-4, with 7 positions matching TRBD1. This CDR3 has 15 amino acids. The trim removed 6 bases at V and 0 bases at J, leaving 7 bases unmatched. CDR3 region: CASSKGGTVNTEAFF. Here the CDR3 DNA reads TGTGCCAGCAGCAAGGGGGGGACAGTGAACACTGAAGCTTTCTTT.